The rows below give T cell receptor beta chains drawn from one sample of a study of T cells in localized non-small cell lung cancer. TCRdb's copy holds only in-frame clones and misses some; the assay was immunoSEQ multiplex PCR. The top ten hold roughly 9% of the sample, which has about 83,000 clones, 75% to 85% seen once. The input for sequencing was peripheral blood, taken before any cancer treatment. The receptors were gathered from a female donor aged 60 or older with stage I lung adenocarcinoma. CDR3s include the opening cysteine and the closing phenylalanine or tryptophan. The D gene is left open where the match is weak. Expanded clones are given a class, and other clones once, few, many or no size at all.

.,TRBJ1-1,.,15,TRBV9,TGTGCCAGCAGCGTAGCGGTCAGTAGTAACACTGAAGCTTTCTTT,CASSVAVSSNTEAFF
.,TRBJ1-2,.,13,TRBV18,TGTGCCAGCTCATTCGACGGCCTCTATGGCTACACCTTC,CASSFDGLYGYTF
.,TRBJ1-1,.,15,TRBV7-2,TGTGCCAGCAGCTTAGAATGGGCAGGGGCGGATGAAGCTTTCTTT,CASSLEWAGADEAFF
.,TRBJ2-7,.,13,TRBV4-1,TGCGCCAGCAGCCCGGACATCTCCTACGAGCAGTACTTC,CASSPDISYEQYF
TRBD1,TRBJ2-1,.,17,TRBV6-1,TGTGCCAGCAGTGAGACTCCGGGACAGGGGGCTGACAATGAGCAGTTCTTC,CASSETPGQGADNEQFF
.,TRBJ2-1,.,17,TRBV13,TGTGCCAGCAGCTCGCGGGGCTCCAAGAGCTCCTACAATGAGCAGTTCTTC,CASSSRGSKSSYNEQFF
.,TRBJ2-7,.,13,TRBV7-2,TGTGCCAGCAGCTTAGAGAGAATGGGCGAGCAGTACTTC,CASSLERMGEQYF
.,TRBJ2-5,.,13,TRBV30,TGTGCCTGGAGTGCGGGCCGTAGGGAGACCCAGTACTTC,CAWSAGRRETQYF
.,TRBJ1-1,few,12,TRBV6-1,TGTGCCAGCAGCCAGCAGGGCACTGAAGCTTTCTTT,CASSQQGTEAFF
TRBD1,TRBJ2-7,few,14,TRBV14,TGTGCCAGCAGCGATACAGGGGCATTCTACGAGCAGTACTTC,CASSDTGAFYEQYF
.,TRBJ1-1,.,13,TRBV7-2,TGTGCCAGCAGCTTCATAGGCAACACTGAAGCTTTCTTT,CASSFIGNTEAFF
TRBD1,TRBJ2-7,.,15,TRBV6-5,TGTGCCAGCAGTTCCCCGGGACAGGCCATATACGAGCAGTACTTC,CASSSPGQAIYEQYF
.,TRBJ2-1,.,15,TRBV29-1,TGCAGCGTTGAAGAAAAGGGGTTGGGGAGCAATGAGCAGTTCTTC,CSVEEKGLGSNEQFF
.,TRBJ1-1,.,11,TRBV6-6,TGTGCCAGCCACCAGGGCACTGAAGCTTTCTTT,CASHQGTEAFF
TRBD1,TRBJ2-5,once,14,TRBV27,TGTGCCAGCAGAAGGACAGGGGTAGGGGAGACCCAGTACTTC,CASRRTGVGETQYF
TRBD2,TRBJ2-1,.,14,TRBV5-4,TGTGCCAGCAGCACAGCGGGGGTATACAATGAGCAGTTCTTC,CASSTAGVYNEQFF
TRBD1,TRBJ2-2,.,16,TRBV4-2,TGTGCCAGCAGCCCCCTGACAGGGGGGAACACCGGGGAGCTGTTTTTT,CASSPLTGGNTGELFF
.,TRBJ1-3,.,17,TRBV4-1,TGCGCCAGCAGCCAAGTCCACACTAGTGACTCTGGAAACACCATATATTTT,CASSQVHTSDSGNTIYF
.,TRBJ2-7,once,15,TRBV12-2,TGTGCAAGTCGCTGCGGGAGACAAGGGACCTACGAGCAGTACTTC,CASRCGRQGTYEQYF
TRBD1,TRBJ2-3,once,14,TRBV7-9,TGTGCCAGCAGAAACAGGGGTAGCACAGATACGCAGTATTTT,CASRNRGSTDTQYF
.,TRBJ1-5,few,15,TRBV30,TGTGCCTTGGCAAAGGGCGGTTTAAGCAATCAGCCCCAGCATTTT,CALAKGGLSNQPQHF
TRBD1,TRBJ1-2,.,16,TRBV11-2,TGTGCCAGCAGCTTAGGTCCCGGGACAGGGGAGTTTGGCTACACCTTC,CASSLGPGTGEFGYTF
.,TRBJ1-6,.,15,TRBV2,TGTGCCAGCAGTCCTACGCACCCCGATAATTCACCCCTCCACTTT,CASSPTHPDNSPLHF
TRBD1,TRBJ1-1,few,12,TRBV30,TGTGCCTCTCAACAGGGGTACACTGAAGCTTTCTTT,CASQQGYTEAFF
.,TRBJ1-1,.,13,TRBV6-5,TGTGCCGCCAGTACAAAGGTGTGGACTGAAGCTTTCTTT,CAASTKVWTEAFF
.,TRBJ1-6,.,17,TRBV30,TGTGCCTGGAGTTATGGTGCGATTGTGTCCTATAATTCACCCCTCCACTTT,CAWSYGAIVSYNSPLHF
.,TRBJ2-3,.,13,TRBV18,TGTGCCAGCTCGCGGGAAATCACAGATACGCAGTATTTT,CASSREITDTQYF
.,TRBJ2-5,.,14,TRBV7-2,TGTGCCAGCAGGCCCTCGAGGGGGAGAGAGACCCAGTACTTC,CASRPSRGRETQYF
TRBD2,TRBJ2-1,.,13,TRBV30,TGTGCCTTGGGACTAGCGGGCAAGAATGAGCAGTTCTTC,CALGLAGKNEQFF
.,TRBJ1-1,.,14,TRBV5-1,TGCGCCAGCAGCTTGGCCGGGGGATCTACTGAAGCTTTCTTT,CASSLAGGSTEAFF
TRBD1,TRBJ2-7,.,16,TRBV28,TGTGCCAGCAGTTTCGTGGCCAGGGGGAGCTCCTACGAGCAGTACTTC,CASSFVARGSSYEQYF
.,TRBJ1-1,.,14,TRBV7-2,TGTGCCAGCAGCTTAGCCTCGTGGGGCACTGAAGCTTTCTTT,CASSLASWGTEAFF
TRBD1,TRBJ2-7,.,20,TRBV5-3,TGTGCCAGAAGCTTTTTGAGGGACCTCACCGGGACAGGGGAAAACTACGAGCAGTACTTC,CARSFLRDLTGTGENYEQYF
.,TRBJ2-3,.,14,TRBV29-1,TGCAGCGTTGTCACGCCCGATAACACAGATACGCAGTATTTT,CSVVTPDNTDTQYF
TRBD1,TRBJ2-7,once,14,TRBV30,TGTGCCTCGGACCGGGGACAGGGGCTGGACGAGCAGTACTTC,CASDRGQGLDEQYF
.,TRBJ1-1,.,11,TRBV5-6,TGTGCCAGCAGCCGGGACACTGAAGCTTTCTTT,CASSRDTEAFF
.,TRBJ1-1,.,15,TRBV15,TGTGCCACCAGCAGAGTGGGCAACTTGAACACTGAAGCTTTCTTT,CATSRVGNLNTEAFF
.,TRBJ1-4,.,14,TRBV6-5,TGTGCCAGCAGTAGAGGGGGAAGAGGAGAAAAACTGTTTTTT,CASSRGGRGEKLFF
TRBD1,TRBJ1-4,.,15,TRBV7-9,TGTGCCAGCAGCCTACCCGACAGGGGGGACGAAAAACTGTTTTTT,CASSLPDRGDEKLFF
TRBD2,TRBJ2-3,.,14,TRBV30,TGTGCCTGGAGTAGCGGGAGGGGAGGACCTACGCAGTATTTT,CAWSSGRGGPTQYF
.,TRBJ2-5,once,13,TRBV6-5,TGTGCCAGCAGCGGCACCGTGGGAGAGACCCAGTACTTC,CASSGTVGETQYF
.,TRBJ2-6,once,15,TRBV7-6,TGTGCCAGCAGCTTAAGCAGCTCTGGGGCCAACGTCCTGACTTTC,CASSLSSSGANVLTF
TRBD1,TRBJ2-7,.,13,TRBV27,TGTGCCAGCAGTCGACAGGGGGTCGGTGAGCAGTACTTC,CASSRQGVGEQYF
TRBD1,TRBJ1-4,.,18,TRBV19,TGTGCCAGTAGCGCGACAGGGGGCTTGACCACAACTAATGAAAAACTGTTTTTT,CASSATGGLTTTNEKLFF
TRBD1,TRBJ1-6,.,15,TRBV30,TGTGCCTGGAGTGTACCGGGACAGTCAAATTCACCCCTCCACTTT,CAWSVPGQSNSPLHF
.,TRBJ1-1,.,15,TRBV5-4,TGTGCCAGCAGCTTGGGCTCTTGGAAGGGCACTGAAGCTTTCTTT,CASSLGSWKGTEAFF
.,TRBJ1-1,.,14,TRBV2,TGTGCCAGCAGTGAGGGGAGGTCGGACACTGAAGCTTTCTTT,CASSEGRSDTEAFF